This TCR beta chain stems from a study of STAT5B mutations in CD4+ large granular lymphocyte leukemia. This CDR3 contains 13 residues. CDR1 and CDR2 (germline): KGHSH, LQKENI. Trimming cost V 1 base and J 3 bases, with 7 bases left between them. Assay used: immunoSEQ multiplex PCR; TCRdb lists only in-frame clones, some missing. The table records approximately 30,000 clones, 80% to 90% of them present only once. The TCR sequence derives from a human donor in good health. The chain joins TRBV18 to TRBJ2-7, with D hard to call. Input material: CD4+ T cells from blood buffy coats. DNA for the CDR3: TGTGCCAGCTCACCACAGGAGCGCTACGAGCAGTACTTC. It codes for CASSPQERYEQYF.